The 25 T cell receptor beta chains in this list originate from one sample, sequenced in a study of cytotoxic CD8 clonotypes in ibrutinib-treated CLL. The assay was immunoSEQ multiplex PCR, and TCRdb's table has in-frame clones only and misses some. The repertoire consists of about 140,000 clones, with 80% to 95% occurring once and the leading ten covering approximately 10%. The sequences come from PBMCs, collected after 12 months of ibrutinib treatment. These receptor sequences come from a human donor with chronic lymphocytic leukemia.

The V gene is TRBV9, the J gene TRBJ2-7; D is unresolved. Germline loops: CDR1 SGDLS, CDR2 YYNGEE. The CDR3 has 16 residues. Trimming took 4 bases from V and 6 from J, leaving 23 bases between them. CDR3 residues: CASSLPRAASAVEQYF. Written as DNA, the CDR3 is TGTGCCAGCAGCCTACCCCGCGCGGCTAGTGCGGTCGAGCAGTACTTC.

The gene calls are TRBV19 and TRBJ2-5; 10 bases line up with TRBD1. The germline V gene encodes CDR1 LNHDA and CDR2 SQIVND (reference sequence). CDR3 length: 15 residues. J was trimmed by 4 bases and V by 9 bases; bases with no gene match: 11. Here the CDR3 DNA reads TGTGCCAGCCGCACCGGGACAGGGGCTTTAGAGACCCAGTACTTC. Its protein is CASRTGTGALETQYF.

V usage is TRBV7-9 and J usage is TRBJ2-7; 7 nucleotides align to TRBD2. Unmatched junction bases numbered 4, after V lost 0 bases and J lost 5 bases. The CDR3 extends over 14 amino acids. Germline-derived CDR1 and CDR2 are SEHNR and FQNEAQ (reference sequence). The CDR3 loop is CASSLAGGVDEQYF. CDR3 coding DNA: TGTGCCAGCAGCTTAGCGGGAGGGGTCGACGAGCAGTACTTC.

This chain uses TRBV7-9 with TRBJ2-7; 10 nucleotides agree with TRBD2. The germline gives CDR1 SEHNR, CDR2 FQNEAQ (reference sequence). V shed 1 base, J shed 6 bases, and the junction held 12 bases outside the gene matches. The CDR3 extends over 17 amino acids. The CDR3 loop is CASSLGRGRLAGSEQYF. The CDR3 region has the DNA TGTGCCAGCAGCTTAGGTAGAGGGCGACTAGCGGGTTCCGAGCAGTACTTC.

This sequence joins TRBV7-3 and TRBJ2-3; 13 bases map to TRBD2. The CDR3 covers 16 residues. With V trimmed by 4 bases and J by 4 bases, 5 bases remained unmatched. CDR1 is SGHTA, CDR2 FQGTGA, per germline. CDR3 in amino acids: CASSSGLAGVADTQYF. In nucleotides, the CDR3 is TGTGCCAGCAGCTCCGGACTAGCGGGAGTTGCAGATACGCAGTATTTT.

The chain combines TRBV10-3 with TRBJ2-7, with 9 nucleotides matching TRBD1. The CDR3 totals 17 residues. CDR1 ENHRY and CDR2 SYGVKD come from the germline V gene. The V and J ends lost 8 bases and 1 base, in that order; junction bases with no gene match: 15. The CDR3 coding sequence is TGTGCCATCGGCAGGGGCCGGGACAGGGAGAGGTCCTACGAGCAGTACTTC. It codes for CAIGRGRDRERSYEQYF.

As to this clone: The junction departs from germline at one end; a sequencing error may be responsible. This chain links TRBV27 with TRBJ1-4; unclear D gene. This CDR3 comprises 15 residues. Per germline, CDR1 MNHEY and CDR2 SMNVEV (reference sequence). CDR3 in DNA: TGTGCCAACAGTTCTGGGAAGGAAGATAATGAAAAACTGTTTTTT. Its translation is CANSSGKEDNEKLFF.

V and J are TRBV5-6 and TRBJ1-1; TRBD1 agrees at 12 bases. Per germline, CDR1 SGHDT and CDR2 YYEEEE. The CDR3 consists of 15 residues. V was pared by 4 bases and J by 9 bases, with 10 bases of the junction left unmatched. CDR3 sequence reads: CASSHRDRGRHQAFF. The CDR3 bases are TGTGCCAGCAGCCACCGGGACAGGGGGCGTCATCAAGCTTTCTTT.

The J gene is TRBJ2-7, the V gene TRBV7-2, with TRBD2 matching 10 bases. Germline trimming cut 5 bases from V and 5 bases from J; bases unmatched to any gene: 9. Germline values: CDR1 SGHTA, CDR2 FQGNSA. CDR3 size: 15 residues. The CDR3 DNA follows: TGTGCCAGCAGCCGATCCGGGACTAGCGTTAACGAGCAGTACTTC. It encodes CASSRSGTSVNEQYF. Complete variable domain (other parts from reference TRBV7-2 and TRBJ2-7): GAGVSQSPSNKVTEKGKDVELRCDPISGHTALYWYRQSLGQGLEFLIYFQGNSAPDKSGLPSDRFSAERTGGSVSTLTIQRTQQEDSAVYLCASSRSGTSVNEQYFGPGTRLTVT.

The rearrangement uses TRBV5-1 and TRBJ2-5; the D gene is possibly TRBD1 (7 bases). Germline CDR1 reads SGHRS; CDR2 reads YFSETQ. Trimming pared 6 bases from V and 1 base from J, leaving 13 bases between. The CDR3 runs 14 residues. In DNA, the CDR3 is TGCGCCAGCAATCGCGGGACAGTCCAAGAGACCCAGTACTTC. Translation: CASNRGTVQETQYF.

The chain uses TRBV6-5 and TRBJ2-2; tentative D call: TRBD1 (5 bases). V lost 9 bases and J 4 bases, leaving 9 bases between the germline ends. This CDR3 spans 12 amino acids. Germline assignment: CDR1 MNHEY and CDR2 SVGAGI. CDR3 protein: CASKTVTGELFF. CDR3 nucleotide sequence: TGTGCCAGTAAGACAGTCACCGGGGAGCTGTTTTTT.

This clone was seen just once. The CDR3 DNA reads as TGTGCCAGCGGATTTGGAGGGGATGGCTACACCTTC. Translated: CASGFGGDGYTF. The chain is built from TRBV25-1 and TRBJ1-2; a weak D match, TRBD1 (5 bases). Per germline, CDR1 MGHDK and CDR2 SYGVNS. V was clipped by 8 bases and J by 6 bases, with 13 bases between them. The CDR3 is 12 amino acids.

V and J are TRBV6-5 and TRBJ1-3, with D tentatively TRBD1 (6 bases). CDR1 is MNHEY and CDR2 is SVGAGI in the germline V gene. V gave up 5 bases and J gave up 0 bases, with 11 bases separating them. The CDR3 is 15 amino acids. The CDR3 here is CASSRTGLSGNTIYF. The CDR3 DNA follows: TGTGCCAGCAGTCGAACAGGGCTCTCTGGAAACACCATATATTTT.

The CDR3 DNA reads TGTGCCAGCAGTGCCCCCGGGGGGCAAGAGACCCAGTACTTC. This sequence encodes CASSAPGGQETQYF. The J gene is TRBJ2-5, the V gene TRBV28; 7 bases line up with TRBD2. The V segment lost 5 bases and the J segment 2 bases; nucleotides outside the gene matches: 5. CDR1 and CDR2 from the germline V gene are MDHEN and SYDVKM. The CDR3 loop spans 14 amino acids.

This clone was counted a few times. The CDR3 coding sequence is TGTGCCAGCAGCCCCTCCTATGGGACTTCCAATGAGCAGTTCTTC. This encodes CASSPSYGTSNEQFF. This chain joins TRBV7-9 and TRBJ2-1; tentatively, D is TRBD2 (6 bases). From germline, CDR1 is SEHNR and CDR2 FQNEAQ (reference sequence). The CDR3 length is 15 residues. V lost 5 bases to trimming and J lost 6 bases, with 17 bases between them.

The chain couples TRBV29-1 to TRBJ2-1, with TRBD2 matching over 8 bases. The CDR3 is 16 amino acids. Trimming at V came to 4 bases and at J to 7 bases, leaving 15 bases not matched to a gene. The V gene's germline CDR1 is SQVTM and CDR2 ANQGSEA. The CDR3 nucleotides are TGCAGCGTTGGGGACTTATTTAGCGGGATAGGAAATGAGCAGTTCTTC. Translated: CSVGDLFSGIGNEQFF.

V is TRBV21-1 and J is TRBJ2-7; the D segment call TRBD1 is taken from the table without a DNA check. TRBV21-1 is described as a pseudogene. The length of the CDR3 is 12 residues. CDR3 nucleotide sequence: TGTGCCGTCCGGGACAGGGTCTACGAGCAGTACTTC. Its translation: CAVRDRVYEQYF.

The rearrangement uses TRBV7-3 and TRBJ2-3; 9 bases match TRBD2. Germline CDR1 SGHTA, CDR2 FQGTGA. The CDR3 is 14 amino acids. After removal of 3 bases from V and 2 bases from J, the junction contained 0 bases not matched to a gene. The CDR3: CASSLGLATDTQYF. In DNA, the CDR3 is TGTGCCAGCAGCTTGGGACTAGCCACAGATACGCAGTATTTT.

The V gene is TRBV29-1, the J gene TRBJ1-4; 12 positions agree with TRBD1. The ends lost 7 bases at V and 8 bases at J; junction bases unmatched: 5. This CDR3 has 13 residues. CDR1 is SQVTM and CDR2 is ANQGSEA in the germline V gene. The CDR3 DNA follows: TGCAGCGGGGGACAGGGGGCTGGAGAAAAACTGTTTTTT. Its translation: CSGGQGAGEKLFF.

The chain combines TRBV27 with TRBJ2-7, with a possible D match to TRBD1 (6 bases). Looked up from germline, CDR1 is MNHEY and CDR2 is SMNVEV (reference sequence). This CDR3 is built from 14 residues. Deletions cut 2 bases from V and 6 bases from J, with 14 bases between. In nucleotides, the CDR3 is TGTGCCAGCAGTTTAAGGGAACAGGGAAGCGAGCAGTACTTC. Its translation: CASSLREQGSEQYF.

A remark on this clone: Compared with germline, one end of the junction differs, possibly owing to a read error. V gene TRBV2 combines with J gene TRBJ2-4, with D perhaps matching TRBD2 (6 bases). The CDR3 has 12 residues. Germline V gene data show CDR1 as SNHLY and CDR2 as FYNNEI. CDR3 nucleotide sequence: TGTGCCAGCAGTGAAGCTATTTCAGGGACTCACTTC. Protein sequence: CASSEAISGTHF.

The table lists this clone with a count of one. The CDR3 DNA follows: TGTGCCAGCCGGGGGCAGGATGGATACGAGCAGTACTTC. This sequence encodes CASRGQDGYEQYF. The chain combines TRBV11-1 with TRBJ2-7; TRBD1 or TRBD2 may be the D gene (6 bases each). CDR1 SGHAT and CDR2 FQDESV come from the germline V gene (reference sequence). V lost 8 bases and J lost 4, with 15 bases in between. CDR3 size: 13 residues.

The V and J genes are TRBV5-1 and TRBJ2-1, with 7 bases lining up with TRBD2. This CDR3 has 15 amino acids. CDR1 and CDR2 from the germline V gene are SGHRS and YFSETQ. The ends lost 0 bases at V and 3 bases at J; junction bases unmatched: 3. The CDR3 nucleotides are TGCGCCAGCAGCTTGGGCGGGAGCATCTACAATGAGCAGTTCTTC. Protein: CASSLGGSIYNEQFF.

This clone turned up a few times. Other DNA sequences from this sample encode an identical CDR3 as well. This chain's CDR3 is CSARRETQYF. Here the CDR3 DNA reads TGCAGTGCTAGACGGGAGACCCAGTACTTC. The chain links TRBV20-1 to TRBJ2-5; the D is unclear. The germline V and J ends were trimmed by 2 bases and 5 bases, with 3 bases remaining between them. The CDR3 totals 10 residues. Looked up from germline, CDR1 is DFQATT and CDR2 is SNEGSKA (reference sequence).

The chain combines TRBV28 with TRBJ2-7; maybe TRBD2 (6 bases). The CDR3 runs 15 residues. Germline V gene data show CDR1 as MDHEN and CDR2 as SYDVKM. V was cut by 2 bases and J by 5 bases, with 16 bases left in between. The CDR3 reads CASSLPREWSHEQYF. In DNA form, the CDR3 reads TGTGCCAGCAGTTTACCTCGGGAGTGGTCCCACGAGCAGTACTTC.